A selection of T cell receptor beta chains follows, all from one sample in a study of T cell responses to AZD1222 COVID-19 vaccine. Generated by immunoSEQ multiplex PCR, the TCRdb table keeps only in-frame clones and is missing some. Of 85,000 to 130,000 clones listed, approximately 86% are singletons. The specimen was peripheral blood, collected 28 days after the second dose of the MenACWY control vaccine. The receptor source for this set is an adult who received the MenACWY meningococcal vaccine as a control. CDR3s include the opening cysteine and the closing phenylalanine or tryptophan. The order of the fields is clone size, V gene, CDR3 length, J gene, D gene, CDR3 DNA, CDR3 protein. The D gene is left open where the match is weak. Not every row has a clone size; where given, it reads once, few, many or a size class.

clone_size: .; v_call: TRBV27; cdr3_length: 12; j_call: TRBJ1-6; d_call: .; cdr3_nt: TGTGCCAGCAGTTTCTATAATTCACCCCTCCACTTT; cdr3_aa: CASSFYNSPLHF
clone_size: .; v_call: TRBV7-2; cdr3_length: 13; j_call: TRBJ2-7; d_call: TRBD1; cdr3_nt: TGTGCCAGCAGCCGCCAGGGGGCGGGCGAGCAGTACTTC; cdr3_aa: CASSRQGAGEQYF
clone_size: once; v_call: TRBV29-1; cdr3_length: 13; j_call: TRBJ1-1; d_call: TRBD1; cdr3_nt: TGCAGCGCCTGGGACAGGGAGGGCACTGAAGCTTTCTTT; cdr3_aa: CSAWDREGTEAFF
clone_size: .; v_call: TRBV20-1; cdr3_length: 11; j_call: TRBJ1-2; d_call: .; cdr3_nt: TGCAGTGCTAGAGTCCGTCCGGGCTACACCTTC; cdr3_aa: CSARVRPGYTF
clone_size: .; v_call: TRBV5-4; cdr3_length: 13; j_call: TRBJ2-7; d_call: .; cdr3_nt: TGTGCCAGCAGCTCGGACAGAACCTACGAGCAGTACTTC; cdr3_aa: CASSSDRTYEQYF
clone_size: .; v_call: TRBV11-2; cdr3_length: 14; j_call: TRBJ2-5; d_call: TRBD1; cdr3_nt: TGTGCCAGCAGCTTAGAGCCCCAGGGGGCGACCCAGTACTTC; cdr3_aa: CASSLEPQGATQYF
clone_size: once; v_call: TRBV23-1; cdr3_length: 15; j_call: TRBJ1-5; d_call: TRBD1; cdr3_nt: TGCGCCAGCGGACGCAAGAGACAGGGCGGTCAGCCCCAGCATTTT; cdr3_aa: CASGRKRQGGQPQHF
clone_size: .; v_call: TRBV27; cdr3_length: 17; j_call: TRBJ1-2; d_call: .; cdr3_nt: TGTGCCAGCAGGCCCTGGGTCTCACGACCTTCTAACTATGGCTACACCTTC; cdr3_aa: CASRPWVSRPSNYGYTF
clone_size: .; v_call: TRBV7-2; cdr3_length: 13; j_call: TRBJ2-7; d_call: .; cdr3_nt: TGTGCCAGCAGCCCTGGACAATTCTACGAGCAGTACTTC; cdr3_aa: CASSPGQFYEQYF
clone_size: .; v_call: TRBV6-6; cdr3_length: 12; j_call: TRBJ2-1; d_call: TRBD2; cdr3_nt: TGTGCCAGCAGTGGACTAGCGGCCGAGCAGTTCTTC; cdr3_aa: CASSGLAAEQFF
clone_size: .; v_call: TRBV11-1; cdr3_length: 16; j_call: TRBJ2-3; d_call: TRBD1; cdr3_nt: TGTGCCAGCAGCCCACAGCAGGGGGTGTGGACAGATACGCAGTATTTT; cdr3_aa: CASSPQQGVWTDTQYF
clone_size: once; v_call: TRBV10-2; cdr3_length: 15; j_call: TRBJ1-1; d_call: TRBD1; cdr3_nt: TGCGCCAGCAGTGAGCCTCGACAGGGATTGACTGAAGCTTTCTTT; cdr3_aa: CASSEPRQGLTEAFF
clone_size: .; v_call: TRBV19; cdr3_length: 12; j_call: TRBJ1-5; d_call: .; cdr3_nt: TGTGCCAGTACCTCGAACATGGGGCCCCAGCATTTT; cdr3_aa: CASTSNMGPQHF
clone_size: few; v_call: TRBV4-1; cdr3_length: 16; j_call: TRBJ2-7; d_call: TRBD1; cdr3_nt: TGCGCCAGCAGCCGGAGGACAGGGGGAGTTTCCTACGAGCAGTACTTC; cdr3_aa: CASSRRTGGVSYEQYF
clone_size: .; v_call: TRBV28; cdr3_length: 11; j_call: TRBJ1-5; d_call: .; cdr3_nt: TGTGCCAGCAGTTTAACATTGCCCCAGCATTTT; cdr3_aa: CASSLTLPQHF
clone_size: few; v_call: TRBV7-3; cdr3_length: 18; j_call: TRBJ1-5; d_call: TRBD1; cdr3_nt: TGTGCCAGCAGCTTAACGTTAATAGACAGGGAGGTCAATCAGCCCCAGCATTTT; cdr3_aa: CASSLTLIDREVNQPQHF
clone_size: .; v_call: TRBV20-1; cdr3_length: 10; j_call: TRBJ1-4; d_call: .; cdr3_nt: TGCAGTGCTGCCTCTAACAAACTGTTTTTT; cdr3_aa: CSAASNKLFF
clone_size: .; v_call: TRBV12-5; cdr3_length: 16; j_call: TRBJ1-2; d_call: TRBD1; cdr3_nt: TGTGCTAGTGGTTTGGGGCAGGGGGCTCTTCTATGGGGCTACACCTTC; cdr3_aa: CASGLGQGALLWGYTF
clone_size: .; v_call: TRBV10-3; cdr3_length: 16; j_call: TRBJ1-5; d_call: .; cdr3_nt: TGTGCCATCAGTGAGTCCCCAGCTGGAAGCAATCAGCCCCAGCATTTT; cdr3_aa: CAISESPAGSNQPQHF
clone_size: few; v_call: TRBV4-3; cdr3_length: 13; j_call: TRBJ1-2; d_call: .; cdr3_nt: TGCGCCAGCAGCCAAGAGCCGGGAAGACGCTACACCTTC; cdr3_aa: CASSQEPGRRYTF
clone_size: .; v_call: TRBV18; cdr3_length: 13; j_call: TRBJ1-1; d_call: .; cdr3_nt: TGTGCCAGCTCCCCGATCGAAGGGACTGAAGCTTTCTTT; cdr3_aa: CASSPIEGTEAFF
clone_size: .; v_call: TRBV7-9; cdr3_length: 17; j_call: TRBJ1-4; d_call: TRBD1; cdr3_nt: TGTGCCAGCAGCTTAACTAGGCGGACAGGGGGCGGTGAAAAACTGTTTTTT; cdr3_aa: CASSLTRRTGGGEKLFF
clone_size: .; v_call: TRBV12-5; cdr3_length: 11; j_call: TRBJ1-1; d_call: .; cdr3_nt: TGTGCTAGCTCAGGGGACACTGAAGCTTTCTTT; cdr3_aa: CASSGDTEAFF
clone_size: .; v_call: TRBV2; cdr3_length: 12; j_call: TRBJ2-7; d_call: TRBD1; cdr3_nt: TGTGCCAGCCGGACAGGGGGCGGTGAGCAGTACTTC; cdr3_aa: CASRTGGGEQYF
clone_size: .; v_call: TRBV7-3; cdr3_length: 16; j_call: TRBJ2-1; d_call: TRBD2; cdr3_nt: TGTGCCAGCAGCTTGCTAGCGGGGACGTCCTACAATGAGCAGTTCTTC; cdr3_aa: CASSLLAGTSYNEQFF
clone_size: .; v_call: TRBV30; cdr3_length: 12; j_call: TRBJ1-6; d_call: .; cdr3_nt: TGTGCCTGGAGTAGGGGTATACCACCCCTCCACTTT; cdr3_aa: CAWSRGIPPLHF
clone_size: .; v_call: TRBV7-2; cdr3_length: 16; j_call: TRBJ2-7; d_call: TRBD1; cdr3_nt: TGTGCCAGCAGGCCCTGGGTCGGACAGGGGATCTACGAGCAGTACTTC; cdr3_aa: CASRPWVGQGIYEQYF
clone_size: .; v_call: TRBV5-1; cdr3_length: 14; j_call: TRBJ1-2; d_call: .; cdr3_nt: TGCGCCAGCAGCCCGGGCGACAGCGTCTATGGCTACACCTTC; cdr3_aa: CASSPGDSVYGYTF
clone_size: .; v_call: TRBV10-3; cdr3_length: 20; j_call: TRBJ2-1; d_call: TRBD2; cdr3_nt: TGTGCCATCAGTGGGGACCCTACCGGGACTAGCGGGGGGTTGTACAATGAGCAGTTCTTC; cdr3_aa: CAISGDPTGTSGGLYNEQFF
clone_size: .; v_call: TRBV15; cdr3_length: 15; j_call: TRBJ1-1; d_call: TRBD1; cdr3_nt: TGTGCCACCAGCAGGGCCGGGACAGCGAACACTGAAGCTTTCTTT; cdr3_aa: CATSRAGTANTEAFF
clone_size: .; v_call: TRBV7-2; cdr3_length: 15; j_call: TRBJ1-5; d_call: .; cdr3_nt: TGTGCCAGCAGCTTAGTCCCGAGGAGCAATCAGCCCCAGCATTTT; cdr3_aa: CASSLVPRSNQPQHF
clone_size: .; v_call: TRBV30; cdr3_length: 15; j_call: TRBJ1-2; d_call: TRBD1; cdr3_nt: TGTGCCGCATCGGGACAGGCATCGACTAACTATGGCTACACCTTC; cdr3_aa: CAASGQASTNYGYTF